This T cell receptor beta chain is drawn from a study of blood T cell repertoires in COVID-19. CDR1 is LNHDA, CDR2 SQIVND, per germline (reference sequence). This CDR3 contains 13 residues. Trimming shortened V by 6 bases and J by 9 bases, and 12 bases separated the two germline ends. The assay was immunoSEQ multiplex PCR, and TCRdb's table has in-frame clones only and misses some. The sample holds more than 150,000 clones, roughly 87% seen once. This chain links TRBV19 with TRBJ1-6, with D possibly being TRBD1 (6 bases). The source of this sequence is a woman in her forties or fifties who had recovered from COVID-19. The sequenced sample was PBMCs or T cells enriched from blood (not recorded which). The CDR3 DNA reads as TGTGCCAGTAGATGGGGGACAACTTCACCCCTCCACTTT. As protein: CASRWGTTSPLHF. Full variable domain (missing parts from reference TRBV19 and TRBJ1-6): DGGITQSPKYLFRKEGQNVTLSCEQNLNHDAMYWYRQDPGQGLRLIYYSQIVNDFQKGDIAEGYSVSREKKESFPLTVTSAQKNPTAFYLCASRWGTTSPLHFGNGTRLTVT.